The subject of this entry is one T cell receptor (beta chain). TCRdb's copy holds only in-frame clones and misses some; the assay was immunoSEQ multiplex PCR. The sample holds 200,000 to 250,000 clones, more than 75% seen once. The sample originates from a study of cytomegalovirus exposure and HLA in healthy donors. The receptor was derived from a man aged 18 to 35 in good health and CMV-seronegative. Sequences were obtained from PBMCs.

The CDR3 reads CASSPDRAEAGELFF. The DNA of the CDR3 is TGCGCCAGCAGTCCGGACAGGGCGGAGGCCGGGGAGCTGTTTTTT. The rearrangement uses TRBV5-1 and TRBJ2-2; 8 bases line up with TRBD1. The CDR3 has 15 amino acids. From germline, CDR1 is SGHRS and CDR2 YFSETQ. Germline trimming cut 5 bases from V and 6 bases from J; bases unmatched to any gene: 9.